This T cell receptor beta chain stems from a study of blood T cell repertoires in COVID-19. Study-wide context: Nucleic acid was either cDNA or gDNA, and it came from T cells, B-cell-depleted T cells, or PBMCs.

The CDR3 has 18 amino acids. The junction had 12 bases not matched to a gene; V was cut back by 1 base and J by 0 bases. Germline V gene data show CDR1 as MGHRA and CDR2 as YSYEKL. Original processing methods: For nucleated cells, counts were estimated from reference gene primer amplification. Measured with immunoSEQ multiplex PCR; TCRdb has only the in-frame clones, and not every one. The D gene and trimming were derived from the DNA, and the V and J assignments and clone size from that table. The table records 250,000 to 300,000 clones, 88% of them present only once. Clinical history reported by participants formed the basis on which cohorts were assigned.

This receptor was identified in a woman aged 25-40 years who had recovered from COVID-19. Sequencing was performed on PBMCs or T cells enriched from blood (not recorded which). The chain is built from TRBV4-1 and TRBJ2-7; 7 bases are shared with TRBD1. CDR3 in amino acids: CASSQANIQDRSSYEQYF. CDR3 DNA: TGCGCCAGCAGCCAAGCCAATATCCAGGACAGGAGCTCCTACGAGCAGTACTTC.